The 24 T cell receptor beta chains in this list originate from one sample, sequenced in a study of T cells expressing NK-cell markers. TCRdb re-analyzed the 5' RACE reads; it lists each CDR3 protein once, without DNA. The ten most abundant clones cover 20% of a sample with roughly 150,000 distinct CDR3 sequences. The specimen sequenced was blood T cells: a sorted CD56 or NKG2C T cell subset, CD4+ or CD8+ T cells, or bulk PBMC T cells (not recorded which). The receptors originated from a man aged 18-69 years in good health.

This chain joins TRBV7-7 and TRBJ2-5; TCRdb proposes TRBD2, but this gene call is untestable without DNA. The germline V gene encodes CDR1 SSHAT and CDR2 FNYEAQ (reference sequence). The CDR3 contains 17 residues. Here the CDR3 reads CASSLVPSGGKEETQYF.

The chain uses TRBV12-3 or TRBV12-4 and TRBJ2-7. The CDR3 extends over 14 amino acids. CDR3: CASSFSASGNEQYF.

The rearrangement links TRBV19 to TRBJ1-1. The length of the CDR3 is 11 residues. Germline CDR1 is LNHDA and CDR2 is SQIVND (reference sequence). This CDR3 is CASRGHNEAFF.

The chain employs TRBV20-1 and TRBJ1-5. CDR1 and CDR2 from the germline V gene are DFQATT and SNEGSKA (reference sequence). The CDR3 totals 13 residues. CDR3 protein: CSARFTPNQPQHF.

CDR3 amino acids: CASRKTTETGANVLTF. The rearrangement uses TRBV3-1 and TRBJ2-6. Germline V gene lookup returns CDR1 LGHDT and CDR2 YNNKEL (reference sequence). The CDR3 has 16 residues.

The J gene is TRBJ2-3, the V gene TRBV7-2. Per the germline V gene, CDR1 is SGHTA and CDR2 is FQGNSA. The CDR3 spans 16 residues. Here the CDR3 reads CASSFGLDASTDTQYF.

The chain recombines TRBV9 with TRBJ2-5; the TRBD1 assignment by TCRdb is unverifiable without DNA. The CDR3 is 15 amino acids. Germline lookup yields CDR1 SGDLS and CDR2 YYNGEE. The CDR3 sequence: CASSVGGRGSETQYF.

This chain joins TRBV6-5 and TRBJ2-7; without DNA, the TCRdb call of TRBD2 cannot be checked. Germline CDR1 MNHEY, CDR2 SVGAGI. The CDR3 covers 15 residues. CDR3 amino acids: CASSLLAGGTYEQYF.

V and J are TRBV30 and TRBJ2-4. Germline V lookup: CDR1 GTSNPN, CDR2 SVGIG (reference sequence). CDR3 size: 13 residues. The CDR3 sequence is CAWSVAGWDWQYF.

This chain links TRBV12-3 or TRBV12-4 with TRBJ2-4; without DNA, the TCRdb call of TRBD1 cannot be checked. This CDR3 has 15 residues. The CDR3 loop reads CASSTGQGAENIQYF.

The J gene is TRBJ2-2, the V gene TRBV12-3 or TRBV12-4; TCRdb's D call of TRBD1 is untestable without DNA. The CDR3 runs 16 residues. CDR3 in amino acids: CASSLGQGPNTGELFF.

The chain has TRBV2 and TRBJ2-7. The CDR3 has 16 residues. Germline assignment: CDR1 SNHLY and CDR2 FYNNEI. CDR3 loop: CASSEFSDRGSYEQYF.

The V gene is TRBV12-3 or TRBV12-4, the J gene TRBJ2-1; the D call of TRBD1 rests on TCRdb alone, since no DNA is present to check it. The CDR3 totals 12 residues. CDR3 in amino acids: CASTEGRIEQFF.

The chain recombines TRBV6-5 with TRBJ2-7; the D call from TCRdb, TRBD1, cannot be confirmed without DNA. From germline, CDR1 is MNHEY and CDR2 SVGAGI. This CDR3 has 17 residues. The CDR3 is CASSYSTVGTAPYEQYF.

The chain uses TRBV6-6 and TRBJ1-3. The CDR3 spans 12 residues. Germline V gene data show CDR1 as MNHNY and CDR2 as SVGAGI (reference sequence). The CDR3 spells CASSDGGNTIYF.

The chain recombines TRBV6-1 with TRBJ2-3. This CDR3 has 16 amino acids. CDR1 and CDR2 (germline): MNHNS, SASEGT. The CDR3 loop reads CASSTQWGSSTDTQYF.

CDR3 region: CAGAGSSYEQYF. The gene calls are TRBV7-9 and TRBJ2-7; checking the TCRdb D call of TRBD1 is not possible without DNA. The CDR3 contains 12 residues. Germline values: CDR1 SEHNR, CDR2 FQNEAQ (reference sequence).

V is TRBV5-6 and J is TRBJ2-7. The CDR3 runs 14 residues. Germline CDR1 and CDR2: SGHDT and YYEEEE. The CDR3 region is CASSLGSRVYEQYF.

The J gene is TRBJ2-1, the V gene TRBV28; the TCRdb D gene call, TRBD2, has no DNA to confirm it. This CDR3 is built from 15 residues. CDR1 MDHEN and CDR2 SYDVKM come from the germline V gene. CDR3 amino acids: CASTGAGGTMHEQFF.

This chain joins TRBV6-2 or TRBV6-3 and TRBJ2-7; TCRdb lists TRBD2, though no DNA is available to test this call. Germline assignment: CDR1 MNHEY and CDR2 SVGEGT. The CDR3 runs to 15 residues. This chain's CDR3 is CASSPGLAGGYEQYF.

The chain couples TRBV5-1 to TRBJ2-7; TCRdb proposes TRBD1, but this gene call is untestable without DNA. CDR1 SGHRS and CDR2 YFSETQ come from the germline V gene. The CDR3 length is 17 residues. This chain's CDR3 is CASSDQWGTGLTYEQYF.

The chain joins TRBV30 to TRBJ1-1; with no DNA, the TCRdb D assignment of TRBD1 cannot be verified. CDR1 is GTSNPN and CDR2 is SVGIG in the germline V gene (reference sequence). The CDR3 runs 13 residues. The CDR3 spells CAWDRVRDTEAFF.

The chain joins TRBV20-1 to TRBJ2-5; TCRdb selects TRBD1, and the lack of DNA leaves this call unchecked. The germline CDR1 and CDR2 sequences are DFQATT and SNEGSKA (reference sequence). There are 12 residues in the CDR3. CDR3 sequence: CSATPPGETQYF.

The gene calls are TRBV11-1 and TRBJ2-3; checking the TCRdb D call of TRBD2 is not possible without DNA. Per germline, CDR1 SGHAT and CDR2 FQDESV (reference sequence). The CDR3 length is 18 residues. Here the CDR3 reads CASSFWRATERGTDTQYF.